One sample yielded the 15 T cell receptor beta chains listed below, sequenced in a study of blood T cell repertoires in COVID-19. Profiling relied on immunoSEQ multiplex PCR, and the TCRdb table lists in-frame clones only, not all of them. This table has about 90,000 clones, roughly 80% appearing once. Sequencing was carried out using peripheral blood. These receptors all stem from a woman between 65 and 79 years old with active or convalescent COVID-19.

The rearrangement uses TRBV10-3 and TRBJ2-7; possible D gene TRBD2, 5 bases. CDR1 and CDR2 from the germline V gene are ENHRY and SYGVKD. There are 11 residues in the CDR3. With 10 bases removed from V and 1 base from J, the gap between germline ends came to 8 bases. Here the CDR3 DNA reads TGTGCCACGGGGAGTTCCTACGAGCAGTACTTC. Protein product: CATGSSYEQYF.

The chain joins TRBV5-1 to TRBJ1-3; D uncertain. Trimming removed 0 bases from V and 0 bases from J, with 10 bases in between. The CDR3 totals 16 residues. Germline loops: CDR1 SGHRS, CDR2 YFSETQ. As DNA, the CDR3 is TGCGCCAGCAGCTTGGGCGCGAGCCTCTCTGGAAACACCATATATTTT. This sequence encodes CASSLGASLSGNTIYF.

The V and J genes are TRBV3-1 (or the pseudogene TRBV3-2) and TRBJ2-7; 11 positions match TRBD1. CDR1 and CDR2 from the germline V gene are LGHDT and YNNKEL (reference sequence). The CDR3 is made up of 15 amino acids. The trim removed 4 bases at V and 7 bases at J, leaving 9 bases unmatched. This CDR3 is CASSPWDRGIGEQYF. The CDR3 DNA reads TGTGCCAGCAGCCCCTGGGACAGGGGGATCGGAGAGCAGTACTTC.

The J gene is TRBJ2-7, the V gene TRBV19; D perhaps matches TRBD2 (7 bases). Germline loops: CDR1 LNHDA, CDR2 SQIVND (reference sequence). The CDR3 loop spans 17 amino acids. V was shortened by 5 bases and J by 0 bases, with 20 bases between the two germline ends. The CDR3 spells CASSPWGGGLHSYEQYF. In DNA form, the CDR3 reads TGTGCCAGTAGTCCATGGGGCGGGGGCCTCCACTCCTACGAGCAGTACTTC.

The rearrangement links TRBV4-1 to TRBJ1-2, with D perhaps TRBD1 (6 bases). V lost 3 bases to trimming and J lost 2 bases, with 16 bases between them. Germline CDR1 is MGHRA and CDR2 is YSYEKL. CDR3 length equals 16 residues. This CDR3 is CASSQLGAGANYGYTF. The CDR3, as DNA: TGCGCCAGCAGCCAGCTTGGGGCAGGGGCGAACTATGGCTACACCTTC.

In DNA, the CDR3 is TGTGCCATCTGGGCGGGGTCAGCTCAGCCCCAGCATTTT. Its translation is CAIWAGSAQPQHF. V and J are TRBV10-3 and TRBJ1-5, with unresolved D. V lost 8 bases to trimming and J lost 6 bases, with 14 bases between them. The CDR3 spans 13 residues. Germline V gene data show CDR1 as ENHRY and CDR2 as SYGVKD.

The chain recombines TRBV5-1 with TRBJ1-2; 9 nucleotides match TRBD1. The V and J ends lost 4 bases and 3 bases, in that order; junction bases with no gene match: 4. Germline values: CDR1 SGHRS, CDR2 YFSETQ. This CDR3 contains 14 residues. The CDR3 is CASSITGGDYGYTF. DNA of the CDR3: TGCGCCAGCAGCATAACAGGGGGCGACTATGGCTACACCTTC.

This clone was counted a few times. The chain has TRBV18 and TRBJ2-4; 7 bases align to TRBD1. Trimming took 4 bases from V and 5 from J; bases not matched to a gene: 5. Germline lookup yields CDR1 KGHSH and CDR2 LQKENI. The CDR3 runs 14 residues. In nucleotides, the CDR3 is TGTGCCAGCTCACTTGGAACAGGGGAAAACATTCAGTACTTC. Residues: CASSLGTGENIQYF.

V is TRBV7-9 and J is TRBJ2-7; TRBD2 is a possible D gene (5 bases). The CDR3 extends over 15 amino acids. The germline gives CDR1 SEHNR, CDR2 FQNEAQ (reference sequence). V lost 1 base to trimming and J lost 8 bases, with 18 bases between them. The chain's CDR3 is CASSLDQSSAGKQYF. The CDR3, as DNA: TGTGCCAGCAGCTTAGATCAGTCTTCCGCGGGCAAGCAGTACTTC.

This chain links TRBV2 with TRBJ1-6; D is undetermined. Trimming removed 6 bases from V and 4 bases from J, with 10 bases in between. CDR3 length equals 14 residues. CDR1 is SNHLY and CDR2 is FYNNEI in the germline V gene. The CDR3 protein is CASRGDGYNSPLHF. CDR3 bases: TGTGCCAGCAGGGGAGACGGATATAATTCACCCCTCCACTTT.

V and J are TRBV4-1 and TRBJ1-6; D is unclear. The V gene's germline CDR1 is MGHRA and CDR2 YSYEKL. CDR3 length equals 14 residues. V dropped 1 base and J dropped 11 bases, with 12 bases sitting between them. The CDR3 protein is CASSQVGVRTPLHF. CDR3 coding DNA: TGCGCCAGCAGCCAAGTGGGAGTGAGAACACCCCTCCACTTT.

The V call is TRBV19, the J call TRBJ2-2, with a weak D call TRBD1 (6 bases). Germline-derived CDR1 and CDR2 are LNHDA and SQIVND (reference sequence). The germline V and J ends were trimmed by 6 bases and 1 base, with 9 bases remaining between them. The CDR3 has 14 amino acids. CDR3 DNA sequence: TGTGCCAGTAGATGGGGACAGAACACCGGGGAGCTGTTTTTT. The encoded protein is CASRWGQNTGELFF.

The chain employs TRBV7-2 and TRBJ2-7; D is uncertain. This CDR3 has 14 amino acids. Germline lookup yields CDR1 SGHTA and CDR2 FQGNSA. V lost 8 bases and J lost 5, with 19 bases in between. The CDR3 sequence is CASSRRGTRNEQYF. The DNA for the CDR3 is TGTGCCAGCTCCCGCCGCGGTACGAGGAACGAGCAGTACTTC.

The rearrangement joins TRBV6-5 to TRBJ1-6; D perhaps matches TRBD1 (5 bases). The CDR3 is 15 amino acids. Trimming took off 0 bases at V and 7 bases at J, with 10 bases between the two ends. Germline-derived CDR1 and CDR2 are MNHEY and SVGAGI. CDR3 sequence reads: CASSYSGGANSPLHF. CDR3 bases: TGTGCCAGCAGTTACTCAGGAGGGGCGAATTCACCCCTCCACTTT.

Comments on this clone: Germline and junction disagree at one end, which may indicate a read error. The same CDR3 can be traced to other DNA sequences in this sample. This sequence joins TRBV25-1 and TRBJ2-7; D not certain. CDR1 is MGHDK, CDR2 SYGVNS, per germline. CDR3 length: 11 amino acids. The CDR3: CASSALREQYF. The CDR3 coding sequence is TGCGCCAGCAGTGCCCTCCGGGAGCAGTACTTC.